These 7 T cell receptor beta chains came from one sample sequenced in a study of cytomegalovirus exposure and HLA in healthy donors. Primers: 60 Vbeta forward and 13 Jbeta reverse. The assay was immunoSEQ multiplex PCR, and TCRdb's table has in-frame clones only and misses some. The data show about 260,000 clones, around four fifths seen once. What was sequenced was PBMCs. The source of these receptors is a middle-aged woman in good health and CMV-seropositive.

The CDR3 sequence: CASSLDPDTDTQYF. The CDR3 DNA follows: TGTGCCAGCAGCTTAGACCCAGACACAGATACGCAGTATTTT. The V and J genes are TRBV7-6 and TRBJ2-3; D is unresolved. The CDR3 contains 14 residues. Trimming took 1 base from V and 2 from J, leaving 7 bases between them. Germline values: CDR1 SGHVS, CDR2 FNYEAQ.

This clone was detected only a few times. The chain is built from TRBV28 and TRBJ2-7; TRBD2 is a possible D gene (5 bases). The CDR3 totals 14 residues. V lost 5 bases to trimming and J lost 6 bases, with 17 bases between them. Germline lookup yields CDR1 MDHEN and CDR2 SYDVKM. The CDR3 spells CASSPRTWTGEQYF. The CDR3 DNA sequence: TGTGCCAGCAGTCCCCGGACGTGGACTGGCGAGCAGTACTTC.

The genes are TRBV27 and TRBJ1-2, with a weak D call TRBD1 (5 bases). CDR1 is MNHEY and CDR2 is SMNVEV in the germline V gene (reference sequence). Trimming cost V 5 bases and J 4 bases, with 14 bases left between them. This CDR3 is built from 14 residues. The CDR3 loop is CASSPLGDSYGYTF. CDR3 nucleotides: TGTGCCAGCAGTCCCCTAGGAGACAGCTATGGCTACACCTTC.

The chain couples TRBV25-1 to TRBJ1-5; 7 bases are shared with TRBD1. The CDR3 is 14 amino acids. Germline CDR1 MGHDK, CDR2 SYGVNS. After removal of 1 base from V and 5 bases from J, the junction contained 2 bases not matched to a gene. CDR3 sequence (DNA): TGTGCCAGCAGTGAATGGGACAGCCATCAGCCCCAGCATTTT. This encodes CASSEWDSHQPQHF. Filled out from reference TRBV25-1 and TRBJ1-5, the complete variable domain reads EADIYQTPRYLVIGTGKKITLECSQTMGHDKMYWYQQDPGMELHLIHYSYGVNSTEKGDLSSESTVSRIRTEHFPLTLESARPSHTSQYLCASSEWDSHQPQHFGDGTRLSIL.

This chain joins TRBV29-1 and TRBJ2-1; 8 bases are shared with TRBD2. CDR3 size: 14 residues. Losses at the gene ends were 6 bases for V and 0 bases for J; bases not matched to a gene: 4. Germline values: CDR1 SQVTM, CDR2 ANQGSEA. Here the CDR3 DNA reads TGCAGCGTCTTAGCGGGGACCTCCTACAATGAGCAGTTCTTC. Protein: CSVLAGTSYNEQFF.

This clone was picked up a small number of times. This chain connects TRBV19 to TRBJ2-6; D might be TRBD2 (5 bases). V lost 5 bases and J 2 bases, leaving 13 bases between the germline ends. Germline CDR1 and CDR2: LNHDA and SQIVND (reference sequence). The length of the CDR3 is 16 residues. CDR3 protein: CASSGGILAGANVLTF. The CDR3 DNA sequence: TGTGCCAGTAGTGGAGGAATTCTGGCTGGGGCCAACGTCCTGACTTTC.

The genes are TRBV28 and TRBJ2-2; D may be TRBD1 (6 bases). CDR1 MDHEN and CDR2 SYDVKM come from the germline V gene. V was pared by 6 bases and J by 7 bases, with 21 bases between. The CDR3 length is 16 residues. CDR3: CASSYSDWGLDGELFF. The CDR3, as DNA: TGTGCCAGCAGCTACTCCGACTGGGGGCTGGACGGGGAGCTGTTTTTT.